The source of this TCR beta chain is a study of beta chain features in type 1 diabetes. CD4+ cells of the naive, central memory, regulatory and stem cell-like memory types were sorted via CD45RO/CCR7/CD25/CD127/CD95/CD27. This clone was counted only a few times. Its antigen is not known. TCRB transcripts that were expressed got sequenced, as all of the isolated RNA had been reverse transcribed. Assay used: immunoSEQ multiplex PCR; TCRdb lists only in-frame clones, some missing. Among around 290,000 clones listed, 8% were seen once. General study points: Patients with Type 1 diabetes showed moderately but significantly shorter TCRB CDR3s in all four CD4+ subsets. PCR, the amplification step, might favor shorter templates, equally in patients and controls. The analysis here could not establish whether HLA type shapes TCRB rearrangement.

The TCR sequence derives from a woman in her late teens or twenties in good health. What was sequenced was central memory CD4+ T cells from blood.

CDR3 sequence reads: CASSLGTGGIEQYF. The CDR3, as DNA: TGCGCCAGCAGCCTCGGGACAGGGGGCATCGAGCAGTACTTC. The chain joins TRBV5-1 to TRBJ2-7, with TRBD1 matching 12 bases. Germline CDR1 is SGHRS and CDR2 is YFSETQ. The CDR3 length is 14 residues. The V and J ends lost 4 bases and 6 bases, in that order; junction bases with no gene match: 5.